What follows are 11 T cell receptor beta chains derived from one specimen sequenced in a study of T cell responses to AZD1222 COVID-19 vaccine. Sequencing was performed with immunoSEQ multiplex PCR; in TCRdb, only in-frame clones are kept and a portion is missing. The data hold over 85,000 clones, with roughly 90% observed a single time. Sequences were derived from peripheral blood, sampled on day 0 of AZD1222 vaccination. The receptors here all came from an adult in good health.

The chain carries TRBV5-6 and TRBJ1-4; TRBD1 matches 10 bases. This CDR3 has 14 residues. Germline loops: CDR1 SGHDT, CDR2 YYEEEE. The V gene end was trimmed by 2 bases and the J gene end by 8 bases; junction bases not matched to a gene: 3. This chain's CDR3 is CASSFGQGGEKLFF. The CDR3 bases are TGTGCCAGCAGCTTTGGACAGGGGGGCGAAAAACTGTTTTTT.

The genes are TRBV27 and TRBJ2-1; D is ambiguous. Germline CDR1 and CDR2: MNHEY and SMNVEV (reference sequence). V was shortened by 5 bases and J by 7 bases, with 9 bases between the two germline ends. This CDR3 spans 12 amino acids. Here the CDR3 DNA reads TGTGCCAGCAGTCGAATATCGAATGAGCAGTTCTTC. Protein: CASSRISNEQFF.

The CDR3 coding sequence is TGTGCCAGCAGTTTTTCACAGGGGGTCGGCTACACCTTC. Amino acids: CASSFSQGVGYTF. The chain couples TRBV12-3 or TRBV12-4 to TRBJ1-2; the match to TRBD1 covers 8 bases. The CDR3 consists of 13 residues. V was clipped by 3 bases and J by 8 bases; unmatched bases: 5.

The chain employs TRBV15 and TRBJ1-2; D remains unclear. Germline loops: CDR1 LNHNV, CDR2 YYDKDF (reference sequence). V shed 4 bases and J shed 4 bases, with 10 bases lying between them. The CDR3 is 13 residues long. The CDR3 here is CATSKDRTYGYTF. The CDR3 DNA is TGTGCCACCAGCAAGGACCGGACCTATGGCTACACCTTC.

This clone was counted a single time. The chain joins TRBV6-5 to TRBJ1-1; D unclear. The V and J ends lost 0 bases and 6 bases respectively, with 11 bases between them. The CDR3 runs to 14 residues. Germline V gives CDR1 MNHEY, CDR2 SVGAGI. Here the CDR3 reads CASSYSRLVSEAFF. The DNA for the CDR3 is TGTGCCAGCAGTTACTCGAGGCTCGTCTCTGAAGCTTTCTTT.

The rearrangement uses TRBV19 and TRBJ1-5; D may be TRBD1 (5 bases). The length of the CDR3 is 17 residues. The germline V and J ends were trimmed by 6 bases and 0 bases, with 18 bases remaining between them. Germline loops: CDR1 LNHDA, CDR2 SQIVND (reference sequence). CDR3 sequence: CASRIQGRRYSNQPQHF. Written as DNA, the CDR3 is TGTGCCAGTAGGATCCAGGGAAGGAGGTATAGCAATCAGCCCCAGCATTTT. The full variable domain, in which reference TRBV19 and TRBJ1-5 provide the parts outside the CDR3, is DGGITQSPKYLFRKEGQNVTLSCEQNLNHDAMYWYRQDPGQGLRLIYYSQIVNDFQKGDIAEGYSVSREKKESFPLTVTSAQKNPTAFYLCASRIQGRRYSNQPQHFGDGTRLSIL.

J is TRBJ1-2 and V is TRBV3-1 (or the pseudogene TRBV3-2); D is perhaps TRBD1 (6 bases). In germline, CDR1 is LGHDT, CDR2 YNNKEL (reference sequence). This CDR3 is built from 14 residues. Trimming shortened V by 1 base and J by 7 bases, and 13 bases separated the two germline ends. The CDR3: CASSQVGGPAGYTF. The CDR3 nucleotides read TGTGCCAGCAGCCAAGTAGGGGGTCCGGCTGGCTACACCTTC.

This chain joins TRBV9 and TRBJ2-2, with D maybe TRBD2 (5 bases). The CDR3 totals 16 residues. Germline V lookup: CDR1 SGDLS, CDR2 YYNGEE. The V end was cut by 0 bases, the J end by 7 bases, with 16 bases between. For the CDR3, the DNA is TGTGCCAGCAGCGTAGTGGGTTCGGCGGGCGGCGGGGAGCTGTTTTTT. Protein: CASSVVGSAGGGELFF.

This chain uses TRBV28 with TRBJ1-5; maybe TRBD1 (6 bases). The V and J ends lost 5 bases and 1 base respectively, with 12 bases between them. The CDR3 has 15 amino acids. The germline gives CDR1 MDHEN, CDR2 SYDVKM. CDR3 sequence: CASSSGQLSNQPQHF. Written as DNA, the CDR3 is TGTGCCAGCAGTAGTGGACAGTTAAGCAATCAGCCCCAGCATTTT.

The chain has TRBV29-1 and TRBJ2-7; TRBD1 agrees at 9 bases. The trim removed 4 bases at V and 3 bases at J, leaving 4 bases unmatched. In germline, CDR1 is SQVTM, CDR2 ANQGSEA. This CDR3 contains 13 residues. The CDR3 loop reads CSVGGDRDYEQYF. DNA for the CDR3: TGCAGCGTTGGTGGGGACAGGGACTACGAGCAGTACTTC.

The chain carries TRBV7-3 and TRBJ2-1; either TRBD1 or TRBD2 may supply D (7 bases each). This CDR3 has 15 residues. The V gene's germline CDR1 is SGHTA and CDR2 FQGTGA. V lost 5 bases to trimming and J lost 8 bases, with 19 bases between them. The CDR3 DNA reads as TGTGCCAGCAGCCCCCAGGGGGGGGGCCGATATGAGCAGTTCTTC. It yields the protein CASSPQGGGRYEQFF.